A single sample gave rise to the 7 T cell receptor beta chains below, sequenced in a study of shared clonotypes between healthy human individuals. Generated by immunoSEQ multiplex PCR, the TCRdb table keeps only in-frame clones and is missing some. The sample gives more than 1.2 million clones, 97% to 99% of which show up once; around 0.38% is in the top ten. The sequenced sample consisted of naive CD4+ T cells sorted from blood. Described subset: CD45RA+ positively selected. The receptors were gathered from a man younger than 40 in good health.

As to this clone: The same CDR3 can be traced to other DNA sequences in this sample. J is TRBJ2-1 and V is TRBV14; 7 bases are a match to TRBD2. The length of the CDR3 is 15 residues. Germline-derived CDR1 and CDR2 are SGHDN and FVKESK. The V gene end was trimmed by 4 bases and the J gene end by 4 bases; junction bases not matched to a gene: 7. CDR3 nucleotides: TGTGCCAGCAGCCGAGCGGGACTACGGTACAATGAGCAGTTCTTC. It translates to CASSRAGLRYNEQFF. The entire variable domain, with the rest obtained from reference TRBV14 and TRBJ2-1, is as follows: EAGVTQFPSHSVIEKGQTVTLRCDPISGHDNLYWYRRVMGKEIKFLLHFVKESKQDESGMPNNRFLAERTGGTYSTLKVQPAELEDSGVYFCASSRAGLRYNEQFFGPGTRLTVL.

This clone was recorded once. V and J are TRBV10-1 and TRBJ2-5, with D tentatively TRBD2 (5 bases). V was pared by 4 bases and J by 2 bases, with 11 bases between. There are 14 residues in the CDR3. CDR1 WNHNN and CDR2 SYGVQD come from the germline V gene (reference sequence). CDR3 protein: CASSGARRQETQYF. For the CDR3, the DNA is TGCGCCAGCAGTGGGGCCAGGAGGCAAGAGACCCAGTACTTC.

The chain carries TRBV7-3 and TRBJ1-5; D is undetermined. The CDR3 spans 12 residues. The germline V gene has CDR1 SGHTA and CDR2 FQGTGA. Deletions cut 2 bases from V and 2 bases from J, with 1 base between. The CDR3 nucleotides are TGTGCCAGCAGCTTAGGCAATCAGCCCCAGCATTTT. Amino acids: CASSLGNQPQHF.

The rearrangement uses TRBV11-2 and TRBJ1-1; 8 nucleotides agree with TRBD1. V lost 6 bases, J lost 2 bases, and 11 bases stayed unmatched. Germline V lookup: CDR1 SGHAT, CDR2 FQNNGV. This CDR3 region has 16 residues. DNA for the CDR3: TGTGCCAGCAGGCGCACGACAGGGGTCAGAAACACTGAAGCTTTCTTT. Translating gives CASRRTTGVRNTEAFF.

J is TRBJ2-7 and V is TRBV7-8, with TRBD2 as a possible D gene (6 bases). CDR1 and CDR2 from the germline V gene are SGHVS and FQNEAQ. The CDR3 covers 16 residues. V dropped 5 bases and J dropped 4 bases, with 21 bases sitting between them. The CDR3 DNA follows: TGTGCCAGCAGCCCCCGAGTAGCCGGGGGAAAGTACGAGCAGTACTTC. This sequence encodes CASSPRVAGGKYEQYF. The variable domain in full, completed from reference TRBV7-8 and TRBJ2-7, reads GAGVSQSPRYKVAKRGQDVALRCDPISGHVSLFWYQQALGQGPEFLTYFQNEAQLDKSGLPSDRFFAERPEGSVSTLKIQRTQQEDSAVYLCASSPRVAGGKYEQYFGPGTRLTVT.

This sequence joins TRBV19 and TRBJ2-7; 13 nucleotides agree with TRBD2. Germline CDR1 and CDR2: LNHDA and SQIVND (reference sequence). The CDR3 is made up of 15 amino acids. V lost 3 bases and J lost 9; bases outside the gene matches: 8. The CDR3 region is CASSIFGLAGDRQYF. In DNA form, the CDR3 reads TGTGCCAGTAGTATCTTCGGACTAGCGGGAGACCGGCAGTACTTC.

This chain links TRBV7-6 with TRBJ2-2; D is unresolved. Germline values: CDR1 SGHVS, CDR2 FNYEAQ. CDR3 length: 14 residues. V gave up 3 bases and J gave up 2 bases, with 7 bases separating them. The CDR3 reads CASSFGHNTGELFF. CDR3 coding DNA: TGTGCCAGCAGCTTTGGCCATAACACCGGGGAGCTGTTTTTT.